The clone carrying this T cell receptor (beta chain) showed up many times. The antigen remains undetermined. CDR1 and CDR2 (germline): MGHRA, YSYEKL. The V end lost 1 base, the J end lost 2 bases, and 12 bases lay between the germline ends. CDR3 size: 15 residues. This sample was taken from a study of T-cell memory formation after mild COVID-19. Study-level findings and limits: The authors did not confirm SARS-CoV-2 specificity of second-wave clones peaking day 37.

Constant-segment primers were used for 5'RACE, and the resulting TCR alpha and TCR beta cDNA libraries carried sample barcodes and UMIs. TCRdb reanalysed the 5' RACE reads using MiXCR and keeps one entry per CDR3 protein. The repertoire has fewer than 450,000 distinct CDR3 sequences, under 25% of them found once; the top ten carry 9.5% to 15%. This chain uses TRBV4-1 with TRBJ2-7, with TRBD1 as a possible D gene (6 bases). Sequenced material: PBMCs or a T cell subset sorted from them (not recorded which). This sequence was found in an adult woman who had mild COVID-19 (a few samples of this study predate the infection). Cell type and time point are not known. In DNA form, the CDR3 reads TGCGCCAGCAGCCAAGTCAGCGGACAGACCTACGAGCAGTACTTC. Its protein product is CASSQVSGQTYEQYF.